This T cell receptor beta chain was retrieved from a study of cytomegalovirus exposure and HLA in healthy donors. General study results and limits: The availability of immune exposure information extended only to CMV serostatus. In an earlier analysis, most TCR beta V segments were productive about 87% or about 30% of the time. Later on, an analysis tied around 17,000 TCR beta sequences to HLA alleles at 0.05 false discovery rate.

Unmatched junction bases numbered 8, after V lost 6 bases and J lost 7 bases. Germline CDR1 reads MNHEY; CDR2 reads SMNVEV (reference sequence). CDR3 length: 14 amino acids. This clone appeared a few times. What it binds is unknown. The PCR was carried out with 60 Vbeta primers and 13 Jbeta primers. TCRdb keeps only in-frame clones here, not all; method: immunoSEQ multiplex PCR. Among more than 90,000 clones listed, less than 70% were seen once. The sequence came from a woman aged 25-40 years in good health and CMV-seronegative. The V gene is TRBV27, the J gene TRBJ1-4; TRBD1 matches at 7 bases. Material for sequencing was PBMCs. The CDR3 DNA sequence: TGTGCCAGCAGCTGGGGCAGGGGGAGTGAAAAACTGTTTTTT. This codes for CASSWGRGSEKLFF.